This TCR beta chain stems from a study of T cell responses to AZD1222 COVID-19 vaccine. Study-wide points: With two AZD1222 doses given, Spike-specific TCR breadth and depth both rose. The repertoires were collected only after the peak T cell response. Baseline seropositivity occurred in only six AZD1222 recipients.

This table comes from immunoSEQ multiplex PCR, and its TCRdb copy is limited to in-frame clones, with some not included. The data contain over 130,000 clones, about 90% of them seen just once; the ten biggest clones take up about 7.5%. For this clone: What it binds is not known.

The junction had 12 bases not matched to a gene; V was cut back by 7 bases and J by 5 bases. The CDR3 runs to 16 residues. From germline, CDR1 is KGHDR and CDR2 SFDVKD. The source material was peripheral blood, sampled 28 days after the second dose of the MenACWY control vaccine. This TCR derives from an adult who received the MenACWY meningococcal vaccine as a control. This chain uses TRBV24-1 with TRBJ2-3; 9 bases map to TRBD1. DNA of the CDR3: TGTGCCACCAGCAGTGGTATCGGGACAGGGAAAGATACGCAGTATTTT. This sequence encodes CATSSGIGTGKDTQYF.